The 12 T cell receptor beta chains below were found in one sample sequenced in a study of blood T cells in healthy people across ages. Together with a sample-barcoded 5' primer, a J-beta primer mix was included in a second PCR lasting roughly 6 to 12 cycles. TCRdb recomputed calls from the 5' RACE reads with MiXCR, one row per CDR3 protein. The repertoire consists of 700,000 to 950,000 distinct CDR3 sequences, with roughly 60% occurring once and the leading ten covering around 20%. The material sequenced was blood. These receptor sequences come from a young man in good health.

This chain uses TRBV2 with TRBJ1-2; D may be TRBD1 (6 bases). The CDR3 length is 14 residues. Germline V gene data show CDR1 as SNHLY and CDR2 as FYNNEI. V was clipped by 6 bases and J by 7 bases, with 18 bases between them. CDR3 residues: CASRRGERFGGYTF. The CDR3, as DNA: TGTGCCAGCAGAAGGGGGGAAAGATTCGGTGGCTACACCTTC. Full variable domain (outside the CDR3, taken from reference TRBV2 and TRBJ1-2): EPEVTQTPSHQVTQMGQEVILRCVPISNHLYFYWYRQILGQKVEFLVSFYNNEISEKSEIFDDQFSVERPDGSNFTLKIRSTKLEDSAMYFCASRRGERFGGYTFGSGTRLTVV.

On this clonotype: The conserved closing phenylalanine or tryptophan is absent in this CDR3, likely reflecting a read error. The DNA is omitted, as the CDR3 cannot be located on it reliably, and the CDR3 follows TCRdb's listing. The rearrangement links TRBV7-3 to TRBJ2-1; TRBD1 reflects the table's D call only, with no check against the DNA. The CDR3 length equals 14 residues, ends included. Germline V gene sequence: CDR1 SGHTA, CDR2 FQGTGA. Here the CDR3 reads CASMAGAGHNEQFI.

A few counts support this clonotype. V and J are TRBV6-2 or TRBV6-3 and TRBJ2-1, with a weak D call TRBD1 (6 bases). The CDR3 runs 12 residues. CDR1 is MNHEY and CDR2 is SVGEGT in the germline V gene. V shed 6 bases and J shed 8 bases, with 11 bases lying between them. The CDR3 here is CASRNAGDEQFF. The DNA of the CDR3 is TGTGCCAGCAGAAACGCAGGGGATGAGCAGTTCTTC.

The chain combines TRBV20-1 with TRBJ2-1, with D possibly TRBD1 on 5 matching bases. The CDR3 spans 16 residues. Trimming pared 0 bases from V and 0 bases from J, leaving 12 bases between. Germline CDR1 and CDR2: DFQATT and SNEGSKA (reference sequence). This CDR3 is CSARDIGQSSYNEQFF. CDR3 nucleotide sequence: TGCAGTGCTAGAGATATAGGACAAAGCTCCTACAATGAGCAGTTCTTC.

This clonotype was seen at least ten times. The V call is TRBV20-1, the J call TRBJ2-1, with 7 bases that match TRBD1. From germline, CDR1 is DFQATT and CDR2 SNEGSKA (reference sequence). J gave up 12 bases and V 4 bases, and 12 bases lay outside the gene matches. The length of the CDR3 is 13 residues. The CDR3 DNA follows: TGCAGTGCTACCAGACAGGGAAGACTTTGGCAGTTCTTC. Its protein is CSATRQGRLWQFF.

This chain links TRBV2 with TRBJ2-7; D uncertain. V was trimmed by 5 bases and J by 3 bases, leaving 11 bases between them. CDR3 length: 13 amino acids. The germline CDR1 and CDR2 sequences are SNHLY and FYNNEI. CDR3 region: CASSYTPFYEQYF. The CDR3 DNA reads TGTGCCAGCAGTTATACCCCTTTCTACGAGCAGTACTTC.

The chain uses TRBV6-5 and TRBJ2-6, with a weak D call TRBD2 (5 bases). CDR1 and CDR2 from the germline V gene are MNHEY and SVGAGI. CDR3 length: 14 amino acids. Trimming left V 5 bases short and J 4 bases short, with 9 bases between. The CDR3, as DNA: TGTGCCAGCAGTGAGGGCCCCGGGGCCAACGTCCTGACTTTC. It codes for CASSEGPGANVLTF.

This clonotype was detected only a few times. The DNA for the CDR3 is TGCAGCGTTGAGGGGGAGCAGAGCGGTCAGCCCCAGCATTTT. Protein product: CSVEGEQSGQPQHF. V usage is TRBV29-1 and J usage is TRBJ1-5; a weak D match, TRBD1 (5 bases). V was shortened by 3 bases and J by 6 bases, with 15 bases between the two germline ends. Germline V gene data show CDR1 as SQVTM and CDR2 as ANQGSEA. The CDR3 loop spans 14 amino acids.

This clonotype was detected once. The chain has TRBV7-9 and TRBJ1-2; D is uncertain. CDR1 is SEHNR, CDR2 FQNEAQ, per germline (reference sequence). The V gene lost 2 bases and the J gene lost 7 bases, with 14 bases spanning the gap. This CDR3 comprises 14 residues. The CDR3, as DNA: TGTGCCAGCAGCTTAACACTGAGGGTTGGTGGCTACACCTTC. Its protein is CASSLTLRVGGYTF.

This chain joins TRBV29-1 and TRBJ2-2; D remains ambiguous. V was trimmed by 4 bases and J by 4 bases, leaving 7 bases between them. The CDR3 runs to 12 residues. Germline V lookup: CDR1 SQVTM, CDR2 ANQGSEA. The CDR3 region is CSVGLPTGELFF. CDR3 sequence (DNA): TGCAGCGTTGGATTGCCCACCGGGGAGCTGTTTTTT.

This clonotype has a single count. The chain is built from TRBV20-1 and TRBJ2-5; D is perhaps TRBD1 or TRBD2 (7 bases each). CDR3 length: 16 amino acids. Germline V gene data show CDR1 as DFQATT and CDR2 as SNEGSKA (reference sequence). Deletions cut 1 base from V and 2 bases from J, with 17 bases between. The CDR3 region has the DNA TGCAGTGCTAGAGTTCAGGGGGGGAACCTTCAAGAGACCCAGTACTTC. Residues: CSARVQGGNLQETQYF.

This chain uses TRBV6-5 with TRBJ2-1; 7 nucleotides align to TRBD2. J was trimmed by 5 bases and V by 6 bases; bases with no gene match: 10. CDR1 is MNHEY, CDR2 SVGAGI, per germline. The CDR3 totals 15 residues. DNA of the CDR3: TGTGCCAGCAGATCCGGACTAGGACTGCACAATGAGCAGTTCTTC. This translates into CASRSGLGLHNEQFF.